These T cell receptor beta chains were read from a single sample in a study of technical replicates of blood from several donors. Method: immunoSEQ multiplex PCR; TCRdb's copy keeps in-frame clones and lacks some. The sample has 73,000 or so clones; roughly 91% are singletons. Specimen: T cells isolated from PBMCs. The receptor source for this set is a human donor in good health. CDR3s include the opening cysteine and the closing phenylalanine or tryptophan. A D gene is named only where the DNA matches it firmly. Clone size is stated in some rows and not others, as once, few, many or a class when expanded.

clone size	V gene	J gene	D gene	CDR3 protein	CDR3 DNA
NA	TRBV9	TRBJ2-5	TRBD1	CASSVVGTGDETQYF	TGTGCCAGCAGCGTAGTAGGGACAGGGGACGAGACCCAGTACTTC
NA	TRBV29-1	TRBJ2-1	TRBD1	CSAVGQGDNEQFF	TGCAGCGCGGTCGGACAGGGGGACAATGAGCAGTTCTTC
NA	TRBV9	TRBJ2-1	TRBD2	CASSVRTSGKNNEQFF	TGTGCCAGCAGCGTCCGGACTAGCGGGAAAAACAATGAGCAGTTCTTC
NA	TRBV7-9	TRBJ2-7	NA	CASSLGAGGYEQYF	TGTGCCAGCAGCTTAGGCGCTGGAGGGTATGAGCAGTACTTC
NA	TRBV5-4	TRBJ2-3	TRBD2	CASSLQGLAGDTQYF	TGTGCCAGCAGCTTGCAGGGACTAGCGGGGGATACGCAGTATTTT
NA	TRBV14	TRBJ1-2	NA	CASSQEAYGYTF	TGTGCCAGCAGCCAGGAGGCCTATGGCTACACCTTC
NA	TRBV29-1	TRBJ1-2	TRBD1	CSVGDRGSGNGYTF	TGCAGCGTGGGGGACAGGGGGTCTGGGAATGGCTACACCTTC
NA	TRBV15	TRBJ1-2	TRBD1	CATSREGWTGKMDYGYTF	TGTGCCACCAGCAGAGAGGGGTGGACAGGGAAGATGGACTATGGCTACACCTTC
NA	TRBV6-6	TRBJ2-3	NA	CASSSTVTQYF	TGTGCCAGCAGTTCGACAGTTACGCAGTATTTT
few	TRBV18	TRBJ1-3	TRBD1	CASSPRQGTGNTIYF	TGTGCCAGCTCACCCCGACAGGGAACTGGAAACACCATATATTTT
NA	TRBV18	TRBJ1-1	TRBD1	CASSPGTGNMNTEAFF	TGTGCCAGCTCACCAGGGACAGGGAACATGAACACTGAAGCTTTCTTT
NA	TRBV15	TRBJ1-6	NA	CATRQSQGSPLHF	TGTGCCACCAGGCAATCCCAGGGCTCACCCCTCCACTTT
NA	TRBV7-9	TRBJ2-1	TRBD2	CASSLGTSGPTYNEQFF	TGTGCCAGCAGCTTAGGAACTAGCGGACCTACCTACAATGAGCAGTTCTTC
NA	TRBV5-1	TRBJ2-2	NA	CASSFQNTGELFF	TGCGCCAGCAGCTTTCAGAACACCGGGGAGCTGTTTTTT
NA	TRBV7-9	TRBJ2-7	TRBD1	CASSPRDRAYEQYF	TGTGCCAGCAGCCCCCGGGACAGGGCCTACGAGCAGTACTTC
NA	TRBV18	TRBJ2-5	NA	CASSLGRGQYF	TGTGCCAGCTCACTCGGAAGGGGCCAGTACTTC
NA	TRBV19	TRBJ2-1	NA	CASTNPRFYNEQFF	TGTGCCAGTACTAACCCTCGCTTCTACAATGAGCAGTTCTTC
once	TRBV18	TRBJ1-1	TRBD1	CASSPPFPHRGDTEAFF	TGTGCCAGCTCACCACCTTTCCCGCACAGGGGGGACACTGAAGCTTTCTTT
NA	TRBV28	TRBJ2-1	NA	CASTEFERVYNEQFF	TGTGCCAGCACCGAGTTTGAGCGGGTGTACAATGAGCAGTTCTTC
NA	TRBV14	TRBJ2-3	NA	CASSHGGNTDTQYF	TGTGCCAGCAGCCATGGAGGGAACACAGATACGCAGTATTTT
NA	TRBV9	TRBJ2-1	TRBD1	CASSVAGQGAQYNEQFF	TGTGCCAGCAGCGTAGCGGGACAGGGGGCTCAGTACAATGAGCAGTTCTTC
once	TRBV29-1	TRBJ2-6	TRBD1	CSVRQPFGQGSGANVLTF	TGCAGCGTCCGCCAGCCGTTCGGACAGGGGTCTGGGGCCAACGTCCTGACTTTC
NA	TRBV5-1	TRBJ1-3	NA	CASSLVSPGDAGNTIYF	TGCGCCAGCAGCTTGGTCTCCCCAGGGGATGCTGGAAACACCATATATTTT
NA	TRBV15	TRBJ2-5	TRBD2	CATSRDQSGGETQYF	TGTGCCACCAGCAGAGATCAGTCGGGGGGGGAGACCCAGTACTTC
NA	TRBV19	TRBJ2-5	NA	CASSIGRFETQYF	TGTGCCAGTAGTATAGGCAGGTTCGAGACCCAGTACTTC
once	TRBV9	TRBJ2-2	NA	CASSVGGGLTGELFF	TGTGCCAGCAGCGTAGGCGGGGGCCTCACCGGGGAGCTGTTTTTT
NA	TRBV29-1	TRBJ1-2	NA	CSVRGGQGMSFDYGYTF	TGCAGCGTACGAGGTGGGCAGGGGATGAGTTTTGACTATGGCTACACCTTC
once	TRBV2	TRBJ2-5	NA	CASSRTIKGTQYF	TGTGCCAGCAGTCGGACTATTAAGGGGACCCAGTACTTC
NA	TRBV7-6	TRBJ2-1	NA	CASSQAETGFNEQFF	TGTGCCAGCAGCCAGGCCGAAACAGGGTTCAATGAGCAGTTCTTC
NA	TRBV6-1	TRBJ2-1	TRBD2	CASSEPGLAGGYNEQFF	TGTGCCAGCAGTGAACCAGGACTAGCGGGGGGCTACAATGAGCAGTTCTTC
NA	TRBV30	TRBJ1-1	NA	CAWSVGGRTEAFF	TGTGCCTGGAGTGTCGGGGGGCGAACTGAAGCTTTCTTT
NA	TRBV6-5	TRBJ2-7	TRBD2	CASTSGLAGSYEQYF	TGTGCCAGCACCTCCGGACTAGCGGGTTCCTACGAGCAGTACTTC
NA	TRBV5-6	TRBJ1-2	NA	CASSLALYGYTF	TGTGCCAGCAGCTTGGCCCTCTATGGCTACACCTTC
NA	TRBV2	TRBJ2-1	TRBD2	CASRDRTSGSYNEQFF	TGTGCCAGCAGGGACCGGACTAGCGGATCCTACAATGAGCAGTTCTTC
NA	TRBV19	TRBJ1-2	NA	CASSGGANYGYTF	TGTGCCAGTAGTGGAGGGGCTAACTATGGCTACACCTTC
NA	TRBV7-6	TRBJ2-7	TRBD1	CASSPGTGVSYEQYF	TGTGCCAGCAGCCCTGGGACAGGGGTGTCCTACGAGCAGTACTTC
NA	TRBV6-1	TRBJ1-4	TRBD1	CASSVDRGRGANEKLFF	TGTGCCAGCAGTGTAGACAGGGGGCGGGGAGCTAATGAAAAACTGTTTTTT
NA	TRBV29-1	TRBJ1-1	NA	CSNTQGNTEAFF	TGCAGCAACACCCAGGGAAACACTGAAGCTTTCTTT
NA	TRBV5-1	TRBJ1-1	NA	CASSLGQGETEAFF	TGCGCCAGCAGCTTGGGGCAGGGCGAGACTGAAGCTTTCTTT
NA	TRBV4-1	TRBJ2-7	TRBD1	CASSQVRGTGSSYEQYF	TGCGCCAGCAGCCAAGTCCGTGGGACAGGGAGCTCCTACGAGCAGTACTTC